These T cell receptor beta chains were read from a single sample in a study of early T cells in non-severe SARS-CoV-2 infection. TCRdb analysed the 5' RACE reads with MiXCR anew, one entry per CDR3 protein. The profile shows some 81,000 distinct CDR3 sequences, approximately 15% of them singletons. The sample taken for sequencing was whole blood. The receptor source for this set is an adult who was a healthcare worker with PCR-confirmed SARS-CoV-2 infection or an uninfected control (not recorded which). Each CDR3 is given with its conserved first and last residue. A D gene is named only where the DNA matches it firmly. Expanded clones get a size class; other rows say once, few or many, or leave the size out.

TRBJ1-5 NA NA TRBV29-1 TGCAGCGCCGGGGGTGGCAATCAGCCCCAGCATTTT CSAGGGNQPQHF
TRBJ1-1 NA few TRBV10-3 TGTGCCATCAGTGAGTCGGGTGTGGGGGCCGAGGCTTTCTTT CAISESGVGAEAFF
TRBJ1-2 TRBD1 few TRBV6-1 TGTGCCAGCAGTCGTCAGGGGGGCGCGGCCTATGGCTACACCTTC CASSRQGGAAYGYTF
TRBJ2-7 NA NA TRBV20-1 TGCAGTGCTAGAGGGAGGGAGGCGTACTTC CSARGREAYF
TRBJ1-1 NA NA TRBV29-1 TGCAGCGTTGAGACCCGGGTCGAACGGACTGAAGCTTTCTTT CSVETRVERTEAFF
TRBJ2-1 NA few TRBV18 TGTGCCAGCTCACCATGGGGGCGAAGTATGAGCTCCTACAATGAGCAGTTCTTC CASSPWGRSMSSYNEQFF
TRBJ2-7 TRBD1 many TRBV11-3 TGTGCCAGCAGCCTCCGGGACAGGGGAGGGTACGAGCAGTACTTC CASSLRDRGGYEQYF
TRBJ2-1 TRBD1 NA TRBV6-4 TGTGCCAGCAGTGACTCGGACAGGGTTGTGTTCTTC CASSDSDRVVFF
TRBJ2-1 TRBD2 few TRBV6-2/TRBV6-3 TGTGCCAGCAGCCGCACTAGCGGGAGGCCGGGGAATGAGCAGTTCTTC CASSRTSGRPGNEQFF
TRBJ1-1 TRBD1 many TRBV12-3/TRBV12-4 TGTGCCAGCAGAAAGGGACAGGTGAACACTGAAGCTTTCTTT CASRKGQVNTEAFF
TRBJ1-1 NA NA TRBV11-2 TGTGCCAGCAGCCCGCCTAACGGGATCACTGAAGCTTTCTTT CASSPPNGITEAFF
TRBJ1-5 NA NA TRBV5-1 TGCGCCAGCAGCTTGGGGACAGCCCAAAATCAGCCCCAGCATTTT CASSLGTAQNQPQHF
TRBJ2-1 TRBD2 few TRBV5-1 TGCGCCAGCAGCATGCCGGGACTAGCGGGTTACAATGAGCAGTTCTTC CASSMPGLAGYNEQFF
TRBJ2-7 TRBD1 NA TRBV11-2 TGTGCCAACAGCTTACTAGACAGGGGGGGTGACGAGCAGTACTTC CANSLLDRGGDEQYF
TRBJ1-6 TRBD1 NA TRBV20-1 TGCAGTGCTAGAGATGGGGGGGACAGCTATAATTCACCCCTCCACTTT CSARDGGDSYNSPLHF
TRBJ2-1 NA NA TRBV7-3 TGTGCCAGCAGCTTAAGTCGGGCAGGGCGATACGAGCAGTTCTTC CASSLSRAGRYEQFF
TRBJ1-1 NA NA TRBV2 TGTGCCAGCAGACCAGGACAGAACACTGAAGCTTTCTTT CASRPGQNTEAFF
TRBJ2-1 TRBD2 NA TRBV2 TGTGCCAGCTTGAGTGCGGGGAGGGCTAGCAATGAGCAGTTCTTC CASLSAGRASNEQFF
TRBJ2-7 NA NA TRBV27 TGTGCCAGCAGTCCGGACGTCGGCGCCGAGCAGTACTTC CASSPDVGAEQYF
TRBJ2-1 NA NA TRBV9 TGTGCCAGCAGCCACGCCTACAATGAGCAGTTCTTC CASSHAYNEQFF
TRBJ2-1 NA few TRBV7-9 TGTGCCAGCAGCTTACCGGGACTGGCGGGGAATGAGCAGTTCTTC CASSLPGLAGNEQFF
TRBJ2-1 NA few TRBV7-8 TGTGCCAGCAGCTTCAAATCCTGGTCAGGGTCCAATGAGCAGTTCTTC CASSFKSWSGSNEQFF
TRBJ2-3 NA NA TRBV10-2 TGCGCCAGCTCCCCCAGGTCTAAGGGCACAGATACGCAGTATTTT CASSPRSKGTDTQYF
TRBJ1-6 TRBD1 NA TRBV3-1 TGTGCCAGCAGCCAAGACCTAAAGGGACAGGGAAATTCATCCCTCCACTTT CASSQDLKGQGNSSLHF
TRBJ1-2 NA few TRBV18 TGTGCCAGCTCACCTCCGCCTCCACTCAGGGTACACTATGGCTACACCTTC CASSPPPPLRVHYGYTF
TRBJ1-6 NA few TRBV5-4 TGTGCCAGCAGCTTGGCGGGGTCTAGCGATAATTCACCCCTCCACTTT CASSLAGSSDNSPLHF
TRBJ2-1 NA NA TRBV5-6 TGTGCCAGCAGCCCCGCTGGGGGCGATAACAATGAGCAGTTCTTC CASSPAGGDNNEQFF
TRBJ2-1 NA few TRBV20-1 TGCAGTGCGATCCTGGGGGGCGCCCACAATGAGCAGTTCTTC CSAILGGAHNEQFF
TRBJ2-2 NA NA TRBV7-3 TGTGCCAGCAGGCGACCGGGCGGAATCACCGAGGAGCTGTTTTTT CASRRPGGITEELFF
TRBJ2-5 TRBD1 few TRBV4-2 TGTGCCAGCAGCCAAAATACAGGGGAAGGAGAGACCCAGTACTTC CASSQNTGEGETQYF
TRBJ1-5 NA few TRBV20-1 TGCAGTGCCCACGAGGCGGGTCAGCCCCAGCATTTT CSAHEAGQPQHF
TRBJ1-6 TRBD1 few TRBV5-1 TGCGCCAGCAGCTTGGATCGTCCGGGACAGTATAATTCACCCCTCCACTTT CASSLDRPGQYNSPLHF
TRBJ2-2 NA few TRBV19 TGTGCCAGTAGTAAGAGCACCGGGGAGCTGTTTTTT CASSKSTGELFF
TRBJ2-7 NA many TRBV11-3 TGTGCCAGCAGCTTTACAGGGTCTCCCTACGAGCAGTACTTC CASSFTGSPYEQYF
TRBJ1-1 TRBD1 few TRBV30 TGTGCCTGGAGTGTACCGGGACAGGGGAACACTGAAGCTTTCTTT CAWSVPGQGNTEAFF
TRBJ2-7 NA many TRBV3-1 TGTGCCAGCAGCGGTCGGCCCTCCTACGAGCAGTACTTC CASSGRPSYEQYF